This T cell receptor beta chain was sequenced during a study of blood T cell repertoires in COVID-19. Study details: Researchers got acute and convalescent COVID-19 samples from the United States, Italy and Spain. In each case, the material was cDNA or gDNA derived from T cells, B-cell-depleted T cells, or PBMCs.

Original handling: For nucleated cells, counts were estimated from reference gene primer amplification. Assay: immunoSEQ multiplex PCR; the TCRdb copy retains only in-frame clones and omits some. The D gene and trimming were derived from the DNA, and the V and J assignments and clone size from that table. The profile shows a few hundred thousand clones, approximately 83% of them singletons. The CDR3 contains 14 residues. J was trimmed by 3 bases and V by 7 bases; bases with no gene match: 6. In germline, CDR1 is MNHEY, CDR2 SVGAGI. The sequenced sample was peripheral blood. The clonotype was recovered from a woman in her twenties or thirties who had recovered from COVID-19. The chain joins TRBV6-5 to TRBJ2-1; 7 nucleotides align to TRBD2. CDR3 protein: CASKKRDLYNEQFF. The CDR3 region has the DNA TGTGCCAGCAAGAAGCGGGATCTCTACAATGAGCAGTTCTTC.